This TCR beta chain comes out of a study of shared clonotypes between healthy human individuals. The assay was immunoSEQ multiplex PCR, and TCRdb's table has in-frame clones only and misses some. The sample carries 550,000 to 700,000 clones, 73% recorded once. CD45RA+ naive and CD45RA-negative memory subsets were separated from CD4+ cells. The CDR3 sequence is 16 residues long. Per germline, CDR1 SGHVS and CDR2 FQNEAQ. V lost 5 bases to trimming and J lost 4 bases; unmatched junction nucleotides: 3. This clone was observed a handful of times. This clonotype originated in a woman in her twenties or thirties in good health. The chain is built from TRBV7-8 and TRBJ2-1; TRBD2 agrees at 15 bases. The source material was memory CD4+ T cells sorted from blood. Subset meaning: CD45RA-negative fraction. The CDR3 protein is CASSRGTSGGYNEQFF. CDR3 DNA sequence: TGTGCCAGCAGCCGAGGGACTAGCGGGGGGTACAATGAGCAGTTCTTC.